One sample yielded the 27 T cell receptor beta chains listed below, sequenced in a study of T cells after somatic rescue of genetic block. The table came from immunoSEQ multiplex PCR; TCRdb's copy has only in-frame clones and leaves some out. The sample lists tens of thousands of clones, just under 95% occurring once. Material for sequencing was peripheral blood mononuclear cells (PBMCs). Receptor source: a man between 40 and 49 years old.

V is TRBV18 and J is TRBJ1-2, with D perhaps TRBD1 (6 bases). V lost 6 bases, J lost 4 bases, and 18 bases lay in between. There are 15 residues in the CDR3. CDR1 and CDR2 (germline): KGHSH, LQKENI. CDR3 amino acids: CASSLYPGHPYGYTF. Here the CDR3 DNA reads TGTGCCAGCTCCCTGTACCCGGGACACCCCTATGGCTACACCTTC.

This clone was seen once. The chain recombines TRBV4-1 with TRBJ2-7; D unresolved. Germline CDR1 is MGHRA and CDR2 is YSYEKL. This CDR3 region has 15 residues. V was pared by 0 bases and J by 3 bases, with 12 bases between. CDR3 amino acids: CASSQEPGPFYEQYF. The CDR3 DNA reads TGCGCCAGCAGCCAAGAACCAGGACCGTTCTACGAGCAGTACTTC.

This chain connects TRBV30 to TRBJ2-6; D unclear. The CDR3 totals 15 residues. Trimming removed 0 bases at V and 4 bases at J, with 10 bases between. In germline, CDR1 is GTSNPN, CDR2 SVGIG (reference sequence). The CDR3 region has the DNA TGTGCCTGGAGTGTACCCTCCAGCGGGGCCAACGTCCTGACTTTC. Translating gives CAWSVPSSGANVLTF.

The chain carries TRBV20-1 and TRBJ1-2, with D uncertain. The germline V gene encodes CDR1 DFQATT and CDR2 SNEGSKA (reference sequence). The V end was cut by 3 bases, the J end by 8 bases, with 10 bases between. There are 11 residues in the CDR3. CDR3 in amino acids: CSARSGRGYTF. In DNA, the CDR3 is TGCAGTGCTAGGTCCGGCCGAGGCTACACCTTC.

The chain employs TRBV5-4 and TRBJ2-1; the D is unclear. The CDR3 is 12 amino acids. The ends were cut back, 1 base at V and 7 bases at J, with 6 bases in the middle. Germline V gene data show CDR1 as SGHNT and CDR2 as YYREEE (reference sequence). Here the CDR3 DNA reads TGTGCCAGCAGCTTGAGGTTAAATGAGCAGTTCTTC. Encoded protein: CASSLRLNEQFF.

This rearrangement joins TRBV7-3 to TRBJ2-1; TRBD2 matches at 15 bases. This CDR3 region has 19 residues. V lost 5 bases to trimming and J lost 2 bases; unmatched junction nucleotides: 10. Germline CDR1 SGHTA, CDR2 FQGTGA. CDR3 DNA sequence: TGTGCCAGCAGCACCACGGGACTAGCGGGGGGCTCCCCCTACAATGAGCAGTTCTTC. Encoded protein: CASSTTGLAGGSPYNEQFF.

J is TRBJ1-2 and V is TRBV2; the match to TRBD1 covers 9 bases. The CDR3 runs 14 residues. CDR1 SNHLY and CDR2 FYNNEI come from the germline V gene. The junction had 5 bases not matched to a gene; V was cut back by 6 bases and J by 3 bases. The CDR3 sequence: CASRGTGLDYGYTF. DNA for the CDR3: TGTGCCAGCAGGGGGACAGGGTTGGACTATGGCTACACCTTC.

This clone was observed a single time. The gene calls are TRBV5-5 and TRBJ2-3; D perhaps matches TRBD1 (5 bases). Germline V lookup: CDR1 SGHKS, CDR2 YYEKEE (reference sequence). V was trimmed by 1 base and J by 3 bases, leaving 12 bases between them. The CDR3 extends over 15 amino acids. CDR3 DNA: TGTGCCAGCAGCTTGTTCCCAGGGCGGACAGATACGCAGTATTTT. Protein sequence: CASSLFPGRTDTQYF.

The V gene is TRBV7-6, the J gene TRBJ2-3; D is perhaps TRBD1 (5 bases). The V end was cut by 1 base, the J end by 2 bases, with 13 bases between. Germline CDR1 and CDR2: SGHVS and FNYEAQ. This CDR3 has 16 amino acids. CDR3 DNA: TGTGCCAGCAGCTTAGGGCCCCAGGGTAACACAGATACGCAGTATTTT. Its protein product is CASSLGPQGNTDTQYF.

The gene calls are TRBV6-6 and TRBJ1-1; D is uncertain. Trimming cost V 0 bases and J 8 bases, with 7 bases left between them. The CDR3 runs 12 residues. Germline V lookup: CDR1 MNHNY, CDR2 SVGAGI (reference sequence). The CDR3, as DNA: TGTGCCAGCAGTTACTCGCGGCAAGAAGCTTTCTTT. This translates into CASSYSRQEAFF.

The V call is TRBV5-4, the J call TRBJ1-1; 7 bases line up with TRBD1. Looked up from germline, CDR1 is SGHNT and CDR2 is YYREEE (reference sequence). The CDR3 runs 14 residues. Unmatched junction bases numbered 7, after V lost 3 bases and J lost 5 bases. The CDR3 bases are TGTGCCAGCAGCTCCGGGACAGCAGGGACTGAAGCTTTCTTT. Amino acid sequence: CASSSGTAGTEAFF. Full variable domain (rest looked up from reference TRBV5-4 and TRBJ1-1): ETGVTQSPTHLIKTRGQQVTLRCSSQSGHNTVSWYQQALGQGPQFIFQYYREEENGRGNFPPRFSGLQFPNYSSELNVNALELDDSALYLCASSSGTAGTEAFFGQGTRLTVV.

This clone has only one observation. The V and J genes are TRBV5-3 and TRBJ1-5, with 7 positions matching TRBD1. TRBV5-3 is given ORF status, its function remaining uncertain. V trimming: 0 bases; J trimming: 2 bases; junction bases outside the gene matches: 8. This CDR3 is 17 amino acids long. CDR3 DNA sequence: TGTGCCAGAAGCTTGGCGAGCAGGGGGTTTTGCAATCAGCCCCAGCATTTT. Residues: CARSLASRGFCNQPQHF.

V and J are TRBV10-3 and TRBJ1-6; D might be TRBD1 (5 bases). The germline V and J ends were trimmed by 0 bases and 0 bases, with 9 bases remaining between them. Germline values: CDR1 ENHRY, CDR2 SYGVKD. This CDR3 is 17 amino acids long. The CDR3 loop reads CAISESAGSSYNSPLHF. For the CDR3, the DNA is TGTGCCATCAGTGAGTCGGCAGGGAGCTCCTATAATTCACCCCTCCACTTT.

The table lists this clone with a count of one. A much larger clone differs from this one at a single base, so this may be a read error. Other nucleotide sequences from this sample produce the same CDR3. This rearrangement joins TRBV7-9 to TRBJ1-4; TRBD1 matches at 7 bases. Unmatched junction bases numbered 3, after V lost 4 bases and J lost 4 bases. The CDR3 runs 14 residues. CDR1 and CDR2 (germline): SEHNR, FQNEAQ (reference sequence). The CDR3 sequence is CASSSGTVNEKLFF. The CDR3 region has the DNA TGTGCCAGCAGCTCGGGGACAGTTAATGAAAAACTGTTTTTT.

The chain uses TRBV7-9 and TRBJ2-7, with 8 bases fitting TRBD1. The CDR3 contains 15 residues. The trim removed 5 bases at V and 4 bases at J, leaving 10 bases unmatched. Germline V gene lookup returns CDR1 SEHNR and CDR2 FQNEAQ (reference sequence). CDR3 nucleotides: TGTGCCAGCAGCCCCAAACGGACAGGGAATTACGAGCAGTACTTC. Translating gives CASSPKRTGNYEQYF.

The genes are TRBV4-3 and TRBJ1-4; possibly TRBD1 for D (5 bases). Germline CDR1 LGHNA, CDR2 YSLEER. The CDR3 is 17 amino acids. V was pared by 4 bases and J by 11 bases, with 26 bases between. CDR3 in DNA: TGCGCCAGCAGCCTCCTACTGGCGGAAGGGCAGGAGGGGAAACTGTTTTTT. Its translation is CASSLLLAEGQEGKLFF.

This clone is medium-sized. V gene TRBV5-4 combines with J gene TRBJ2-7; D might be TRBD2 (6 bases). V was shortened by 0 bases and J by 6 bases, with 13 bases between the two germline ends. The CDR3 covers 14 residues. Germline-derived CDR1 and CDR2 are SGHNT and YYREEE (reference sequence). CDR3 sequence: CASSLEREDVEQYF. Here the CDR3 DNA reads TGTGCCAGCAGCTTGGAAAGGGAGGATGTCGAGCAGTACTTC. The complete variable domain, with remaining parts taken from reference TRBV5-4 and TRBJ2-7, reads ETGVTQSPTHLIKTRGQQVTLRCSSQSGHNTVSWYQQALGQGPQFIFQYYREEENGRGNFPPRFSGLQFPNYSSELNVNALELDDSALYLCASSLEREDVEQYFGPGTRLTVT.

The chain carries TRBV7-9 and TRBJ1-1; D not certain. CDR3 size: 14 residues. Trimming left V 5 bases short and J 0 bases short, with 10 bases between. CDR1 and CDR2 (germline): SEHNR, FQNEAQ (reference sequence). CDR3 sequence reads: CASSAGRMNTEAFF. CDR3 coding DNA: TGTGCCAGCAGCGCTGGACGGATGAACACTGAAGCTTTCTTT.

V usage is TRBV11-2 and J usage is TRBJ1-6; 10 positions match TRBD1. This CDR3 region has 15 residues. CDR1 is SGHAT and CDR2 is FQNNGV in the germline V gene. V was pared by 2 bases and J by 9 bases, with 4 bases of the junction left unmatched. CDR3 residues: CASSLRQGAFSPLHF. CDR3 nucleotides: TGTGCCAGCAGCTTAAGACAGGGGGCTTTTTCACCCCTCCACTTT.

The V and J genes are TRBV11-2 and TRBJ2-2; no clear D gene. V shed 0 bases and J shed 3 bases, with 5 bases lying between them. The CDR3 sequence is 14 residues long. CDR1 is SGHAT, CDR2 FQNNGV, per germline. CDR3 protein: CASSLDPYTGELFF. CDR3 nucleotides: TGTGCCAGCAGCTTAGACCCCTACACCGGGGAGCTGTTTTTT.

V and J are TRBV15 and TRBJ1-2; D is unresolved. The CDR3 has 14 amino acids. The V end lost 1 base, the J end lost 8 bases, and 14 bases lay between the germline ends. In germline, CDR1 is LNHNV, CDR2 YYDKDF (reference sequence). The CDR3 sequence is CATSRGSVRDGYTF. Written as DNA, the CDR3 is TGTGCCACCAGCAGAGGTTCGGTCCGAGACGGCTACACCTTC.

The chain couples TRBV7-2 to TRBJ2-5, with TRBD2 identical over 10 bases. The ends lost 5 bases at V and 2 bases at J; junction bases unmatched: 8. Germline V lookup: CDR1 SGHTA, CDR2 FQGNSA. The CDR3 has 16 residues. The CDR3 DNA sequence: TGTGCCAGCAGCCCAAGCGGGAGGGCCGCGCAAGAGACCCAGTACTTC. It yields the protein CASSPSGRAAQETQYF.

This clone appeared once. CDR3 in amino acids: CASSGDRLGSGNTIYF. The CDR3 nucleotides read TGTGCCAGCAGTGGGGACAGGTTAGGCTCTGGAAACACCATATATTTT. The rearrangement joins TRBV25-1 to TRBJ1-3, with TRBD1 matching 8 bases. CDR1 and CDR2 (germline): MGHDK, SYGVNS. CDR3 length: 16 residues. After removal of 4 bases from V and 0 bases from J, the junction contained 5 bases not matched to a gene.

The chain employs TRBV11-3 and TRBJ2-2; D is undetermined. V lost 5 bases to trimming and J lost 1 base, with 11 bases between them. Germline values: CDR1 SGHNT, CDR2 YENEEA. The CDR3 is made up of 15 amino acids. CDR3 protein: CASSLGYLNTGELFF. For the CDR3, the DNA is TGTGCCAGCAGCCTGGGTTACCTGAACACCGGGGAGCTGTTTTTT.

The V gene is TRBV2, the J gene TRBJ1-5; D not certain. CDR1 is SNHLY and CDR2 is FYNNEI in the germline V gene. The CDR3 is made up of 14 amino acids. Trimming left V 6 bases short and J 5 bases short, with 14 bases between. CDR3 coding DNA: TGTGCCAGCAGGAGAGAAGGCCGGGATCAGCCCCAGCATTTT. This gives the protein CASRREGRDQPQHF.

This clone was recorded once. This sequence joins TRBV6-6 and TRBJ2-2, with D possibly TRBD2 on 6 matching bases. Trimming took 4 bases from V and 4 from J, leaving 10 bases between them. CDR1 and CDR2 (germline): MNHNY, SVGAGI (reference sequence). The CDR3 is 14 residues long. In DNA, the CDR3 is TGTGCCAGCAGTTTCCCGACTAGCACCGGGGAGCTGTTTTTT. It codes for CASSFPTSTGELFF.

V usage is TRBV27 and J usage is TRBJ2-3, with 9 bases lining up with TRBD2. The germline CDR1 and CDR2 sequences are MNHEY and SMNVEV (reference sequence). The length of the CDR3 is 20 residues. V gave up 3 bases and J gave up 7 bases; unmatched junction bases: 23. The CDR3 DNA reads as TGTGCCAGCAGTTTTGACCATTCGCGGGAGGGCCTTTTCGAACTAAATACGCAGTATTTT. Residues: CASSFDHSREGLFELNTQYF.